This T cell receptor (beta chain) derives from a study of shared clonotypes between healthy human individuals. Study-level results: Clonotype sharing among donors was expected to depend on sequencing depth. The study sampled only blood, and tissue repertoires likely differ.

This clone was counted a single time. Its antigen is not identified. Each of the donors was a healthy adult who was HIV-negative and had not had a recent acute infection or vaccination. For unsorted PBMC, around 280 ng DNA per replicate equaled roughly 31,000 T cell genomes. Repertoires were generated with immunoSEQ multiplex PCR, while TCRdb's copy carries only in-frame clones and drops some. The data show about 460,000 clones, more than 70% seen once. Trimming pared 8 bases from V and 2 bases from J, leaving 13 bases between. Germline-derived CDR1 and CDR2 are MNHNS and SASEGT. The CDR3 length is 13 residues.

This clonotype was sampled from a middle-aged woman in good health. Some clones in this sample may be carry-over from other donors' samples. V is TRBV6-1 and J is TRBJ2-7; no firm D call. Sequencing was performed on PBMCs. CDR3 amino acids: CASHIPATYEQYF. The DNA for the CDR3 is TGTGCCAGCCATATACCGGCTACCTACGAGCAGTACTTC.